The next 17 T cell receptor beta chains were all read from a single sample in a study of chemoradiotherapy in HPV16-positive cancers. Libraries were prepared by immunoSEQ multiplex PCR; TCRdb keeps only in-frame clonotypes and omits some of them. The data hold roughly 20,000 clones, with about 80% observed a single time. The sequencing here drew on blood, taken from a patient who underwent chemoradiotherapy. Receptors were obtained from a human donor with HPV-associated anogenital cancer.

The rearrangement uses TRBV10-1 and TRBJ2-7; 8 nucleotides align to TRBD1. The germline CDR1 and CDR2 sequences are WNHNN and SYGVQD (reference sequence). Losses at the gene ends were 0 bases for V and 0 bases for J; bases not matched to a gene: 7. The CDR3 runs to 17 residues. CDR3 amino acids: CASSESTPGQGSYEQYF. CDR3 DNA sequence: TGCGCCAGCAGTGAGTCGACTCCCGGACAGGGCTCCTACGAGCAGTACTTC.

The chain couples TRBV6-6 to TRBJ2-7; 7 bases align to TRBD1. V gave up 0 bases and J gave up 5 bases; unmatched junction bases: 7. The CDR3 runs to 15 residues. Germline CDR1 MNHNY, CDR2 SVGAGI (reference sequence). The CDR3, as DNA: TGTGCCAGCAGTTACTCGACAGGGCGTAGCGACGAGCAGTACTTC. The encoded protein is CASSYSTGRSDEQYF.

The chain is built from TRBV6-1 and TRBJ1-6; D possibly corresponds to TRBD1 (5 bases). There are 16 residues in the CDR3. In germline, CDR1 is MNHNS, CDR2 SASEGT. The V end was cut by 3 bases, the J end by 0 bases, with 9 bases between. For the CDR3, the DNA is TGTGCCAGCAGTGATGAGGGGTACTCCTATAATTCACCCCTCCACTTT. It codes for CASSDEGYSYNSPLHF.

The J gene is TRBJ1-3, the V gene TRBV6-6; D is unresolved. V dropped 0 bases and J dropped 4 bases, with 13 bases sitting between them. Germline values: CDR1 MNHNY, CDR2 SVGAGI (reference sequence). The CDR3 is made up of 16 amino acids. CDR3 residues: CASSYSIGEWGNTIYF. The CDR3 DNA is TGTGCCAGCAGTTACTCGATCGGGGAATGGGGAAACACCATATATTTT.

This clone was found a few times. V is TRBV6-5 and J is TRBJ2-7; 7 bases match TRBD1. Germline V gene lookup returns CDR1 MNHEY and CDR2 SVGAGI. This CDR3 has 14 amino acids. J gave up 6 bases and V 8 bases, and 13 bases lay outside the gene matches. For the CDR3, the DNA is TGTGCCAGCTGGGGGACAGCCGGACGGGGCGAGCAGTACTTC. Amino acid sequence: CASWGTAGRGEQYF.

The J gene is TRBJ2-3, the V gene TRBV7-2; D unresolved. The CDR3 sequence is 12 residues long. The V end was cut by 5 bases, the J end by 2 bases, with 5 bases between. The germline V gene encodes CDR1 SGHTA and CDR2 FQGNSA. The DNA for the CDR3 is TGTGCCAGCAGCACCAACACAGATACGCAGTATTTT. Its translation: CASSTNTDTQYF. The entire variable domain, with the rest obtained from reference TRBV7-2 and TRBJ2-3, is as follows: GAGVSQSPSNKVTEKGKDVELRCDPISGHTALYWYRQSLGQGLEFLIYFQGNSAPDKSGLPSDRFSAERTGGSVSTLTIQRTQQEDSAVYLCASSTNTDTQYFGPGTRLTVL.

The chain carries TRBV2 and TRBJ1-6; D is possibly TRBD1 (6 bases). V was pared by 7 bases and J by 0 bases, with 13 bases between. CDR1 is SNHLY, CDR2 FYNNEI, per germline. CDR3 length: 16 residues. The CDR3 protein is CASTRGGSSYNSPLHF. The DNA for the CDR3 is TGTGCCAGCACCCGAGGGGGTAGCTCCTATAATTCACCCCTCCACTTT.

This sequence joins TRBV19 and TRBJ1-1; D is undetermined. Germline V gene sequence: CDR1 LNHDA, CDR2 SQIVND (reference sequence). The length of the CDR3 is 14 residues. Trimming pared 5 bases from V and 1 base from J, leaving 11 bases between. The CDR3 DNA is TGTGCCAGTAGTCTGCTCATTTGGAACACTGAAGCTTTCTTT. It yields the protein CASSLLIWNTEAFF.

The chain joins TRBV28 to TRBJ2-7, with 7 bases fitting TRBD1. V shed 6 bases and J 6 bases; nucleotides not matched to a gene: 8. This CDR3 is built from 13 residues. Germline V gives CDR1 MDHEN, CDR2 SYDVKM. This CDR3 is CASRTGQALEQYF. CDR3 DNA sequence: TGTGCCAGCAGAACCGGACAGGCCCTCGAGCAGTACTTC.

This sequence joins TRBV5-6 and TRBJ1-2, with 7 bases that match TRBD1. The ends lost 2 bases at V and 9 bases at J; junction bases unmatched: 4. There are 12 residues in the CDR3. The germline V gene encodes CDR1 SGHDT and CDR2 YYEEEE. This CDR3 is CASSFQGGRYTF. The CDR3 coding sequence is TGTGCCAGCAGCTTTCAGGGGGGCCGCTACACCTTC.

This clone appeared a single time. The rearrangement links TRBV6-5 to TRBJ1-1, with D maybe TRBD1 (6 bases). The germline gives CDR1 MNHEY, CDR2 SVGAGI. V gave up 8 bases and J gave up 1 base, with 14 bases separating them. The CDR3 has 14 amino acids. CDR3 nucleotides: TGTGCCAGCGGACGATACAGGGAGAACACTGAAGCTTTCTTT. Translated: CASGRYRENTEAFF.

The rearrangement links TRBV4-2 to TRBJ2-5, with 8 nucleotides matching TRBD2. CDR3 length equals 15 residues. J was trimmed by 1 base and V by 0 bases; bases with no gene match: 1. The V gene's germline CDR1 is LGHNA and CDR2 YNFKEQ. CDR3 region: CASSQDRGGQETQYF. DNA for the CDR3: TGTGCCAGCAGCCAAGATCGGGGGGGCCAAGAGACCCAGTACTTC.

The rearrangement joins TRBV27 to TRBJ1-2, with D perhaps matching TRBD1 (6 bases). The V end lost 5 bases, the J end lost 0 bases, and 13 bases lay between the germline ends. Germline CDR1 MNHEY, CDR2 SMNVEV (reference sequence). The CDR3 spans 15 residues. The DNA of the CDR3 is TGTGCCAGCAGTGCGGGGGCACGCACTAACTATGGCTACACCTTC. It is translated as CASSAGARTNYGYTF.

This clone has a single count. CDR3: CASSQDIRWDRDPEAFF. The CDR3 region has the DNA TGTGCCAGCAGCCAAGACATTCGGTGGGACAGGGATCCTGAAGCTTTCTTT. The chain is built from TRBV4-2 and TRBJ1-1; 9 nucleotides match TRBD1. Trimming at V came to 0 bases and at J to 6 bases, leaving 11 bases not matched to a gene. The CDR3 extends over 17 amino acids. In germline, CDR1 is LGHNA, CDR2 YNFKEQ.

This chain uses TRBV5-8 with TRBJ1-6, with a tentative D call TRBD1 (5 bases). Germline V gene sequence: CDR1 SGHTS, CDR2 YDEGEE. The CDR3 contains 15 residues. The V end lost 0 bases, the J end lost 7 bases, and 11 bases lay between the germline ends. The CDR3: CASSLGDWGNSPLHF. In DNA form, the CDR3 reads TGTGCCAGCAGCTTGGGGGACTGGGGGAATTCACCCCTCCACTTT.

This clone was seen just once. This chain joins TRBV6-5 and TRBJ2-1, with D perhaps matching TRBD2 (6 bases). The V gene's germline CDR1 is MNHEY and CDR2 SVGAGI. The CDR3 has 12 residues. Trimming pared 3 bases from V and 10 bases from J, leaving 10 bases between. Here the CDR3 reads CASSYRAGEQFF. The CDR3 DNA is TGTGCCAGCAGTTATAGGGCGGGGGAGCAGTTCTTC.

The chain joins TRBV6-1 to TRBJ2-3, with 9 bases matching TRBD2. The germline gives CDR1 MNHNS, CDR2 SASEGT. The trim removed 8 bases at V and 6 bases at J, leaving 9 bases unmatched. The CDR3 loop spans 14 amino acids. This CDR3 reads CASFMGLAGDTQYF. The DNA for the CDR3 is TGTGCCAGCTTCATGGGACTAGCAGGGGATACGCAGTATTTT.